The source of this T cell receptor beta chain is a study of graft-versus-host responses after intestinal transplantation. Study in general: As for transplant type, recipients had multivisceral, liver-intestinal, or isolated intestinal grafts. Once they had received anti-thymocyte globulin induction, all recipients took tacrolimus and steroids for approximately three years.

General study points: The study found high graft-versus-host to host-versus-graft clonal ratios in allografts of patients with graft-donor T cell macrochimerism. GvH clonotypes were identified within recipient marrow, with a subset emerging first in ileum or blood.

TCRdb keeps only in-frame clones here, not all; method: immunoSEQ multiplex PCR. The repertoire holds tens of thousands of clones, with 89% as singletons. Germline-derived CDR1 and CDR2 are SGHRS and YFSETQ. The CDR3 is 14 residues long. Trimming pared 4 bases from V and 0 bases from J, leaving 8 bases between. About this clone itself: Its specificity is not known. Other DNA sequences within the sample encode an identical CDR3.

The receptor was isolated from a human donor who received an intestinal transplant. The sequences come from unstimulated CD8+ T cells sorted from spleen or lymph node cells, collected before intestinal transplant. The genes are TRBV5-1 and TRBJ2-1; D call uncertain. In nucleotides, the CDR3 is TGCGCCAGCAGCCCGACGGGCTCCTACAATGAGCAGTTCTTC. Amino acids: CASSPTGSYNEQFF.